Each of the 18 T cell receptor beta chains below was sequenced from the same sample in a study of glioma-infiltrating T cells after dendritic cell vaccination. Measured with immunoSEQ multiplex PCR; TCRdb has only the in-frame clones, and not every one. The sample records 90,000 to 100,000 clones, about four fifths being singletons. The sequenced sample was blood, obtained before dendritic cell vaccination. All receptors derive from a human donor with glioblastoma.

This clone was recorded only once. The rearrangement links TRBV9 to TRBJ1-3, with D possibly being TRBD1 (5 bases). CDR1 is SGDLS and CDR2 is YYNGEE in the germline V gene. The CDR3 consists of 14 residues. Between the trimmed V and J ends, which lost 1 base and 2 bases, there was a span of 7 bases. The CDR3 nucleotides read TGTGCCAGCAGCGTACGGGGGGCTGGAAACACCATATATTTT. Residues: CASSVRGAGNTIYF. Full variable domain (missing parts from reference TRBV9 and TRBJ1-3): DSGVTQTPKHLITATGQRVTLRCSPRSGDLSVYWYQQSLDQGLQFLIQYYNGEERAKGNILERFSAQQFPDLHSELNLSSLELGDSALYFCASSVRGAGNTIYFGEGSWLTVV.

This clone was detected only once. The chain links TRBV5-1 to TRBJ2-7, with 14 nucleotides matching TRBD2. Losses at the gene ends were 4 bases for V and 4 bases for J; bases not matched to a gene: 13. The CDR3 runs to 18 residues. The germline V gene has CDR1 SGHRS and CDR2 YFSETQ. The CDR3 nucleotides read TGCGCCAGCAGCATCGGATGGGGGACTAGCGGGAGCGGGTACGAGCAGTACTTC. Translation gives CASSIGWGTSGSGYEQYF.

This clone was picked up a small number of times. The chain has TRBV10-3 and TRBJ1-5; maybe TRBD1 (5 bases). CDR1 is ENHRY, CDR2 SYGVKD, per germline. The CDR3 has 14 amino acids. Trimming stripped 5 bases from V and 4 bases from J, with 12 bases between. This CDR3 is CAISRQWENQPQHF. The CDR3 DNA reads TGTGCCATCAGTCGACAGTGGGAAAATCAGCCCCAGCATTTT.

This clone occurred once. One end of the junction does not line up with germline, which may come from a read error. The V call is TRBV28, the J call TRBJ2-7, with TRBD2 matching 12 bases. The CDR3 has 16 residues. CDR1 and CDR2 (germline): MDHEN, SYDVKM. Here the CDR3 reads CASQTSGRTKGDEQCF. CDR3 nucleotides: TGTGCCAGTCAGACTAGCGGGAGAACGAAAGGGGACGAGCAGTGCTTC.

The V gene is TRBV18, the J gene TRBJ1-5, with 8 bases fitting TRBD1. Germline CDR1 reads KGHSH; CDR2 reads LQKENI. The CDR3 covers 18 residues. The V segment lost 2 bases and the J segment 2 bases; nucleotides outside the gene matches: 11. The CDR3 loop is CASSPGPARTGRNQPQHF. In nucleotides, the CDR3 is TGTGCCAGCTCACCAGGCCCCGCCCGGACAGGGCGCAATCAGCCCCAGCATTTT.

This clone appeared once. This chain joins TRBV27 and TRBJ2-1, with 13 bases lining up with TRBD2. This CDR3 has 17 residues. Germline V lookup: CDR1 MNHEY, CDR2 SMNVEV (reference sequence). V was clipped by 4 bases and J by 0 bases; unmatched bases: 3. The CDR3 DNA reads TGTGCCAGCAGTTGGACTAGCGGGAGCCTCTCCTACAATGAGCAGTTCTTC. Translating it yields CASSWTSGSLSYNEQFF.

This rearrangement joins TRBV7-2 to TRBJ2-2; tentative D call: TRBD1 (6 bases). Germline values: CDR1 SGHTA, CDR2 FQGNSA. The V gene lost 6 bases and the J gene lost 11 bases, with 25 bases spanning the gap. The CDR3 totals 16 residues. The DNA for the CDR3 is TGTGCCAGCAGGCCACAGGGTCTACTCGTGACGGGAGAGCTGTTTTTT. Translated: CASRPQGLLVTGELFF.

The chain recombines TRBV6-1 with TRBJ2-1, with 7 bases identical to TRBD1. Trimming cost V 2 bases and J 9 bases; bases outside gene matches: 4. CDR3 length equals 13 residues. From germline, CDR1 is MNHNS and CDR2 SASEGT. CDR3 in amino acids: CASSERGLGEQFF. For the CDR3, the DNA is TGTGCCAGCAGTGAAAGGGGGCTAGGTGAGCAGTTCTTC.

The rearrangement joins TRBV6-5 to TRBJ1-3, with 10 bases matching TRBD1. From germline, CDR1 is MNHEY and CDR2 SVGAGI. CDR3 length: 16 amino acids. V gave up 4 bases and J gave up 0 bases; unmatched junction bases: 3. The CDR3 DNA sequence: TGTGCCAGCAGTTTGACAGGGGGCCCCTCTGGAAACACCATATATTTT. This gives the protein CASSLTGGPSGNTIYF.

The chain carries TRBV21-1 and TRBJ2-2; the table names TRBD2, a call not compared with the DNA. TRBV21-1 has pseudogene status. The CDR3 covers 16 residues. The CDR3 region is CASSKTGGRCTGELFF. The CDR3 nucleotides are TGTGCCAGCAGCAAAACGGGGGGCAGGTGCACCGGGGAGCTGTTTTTT.

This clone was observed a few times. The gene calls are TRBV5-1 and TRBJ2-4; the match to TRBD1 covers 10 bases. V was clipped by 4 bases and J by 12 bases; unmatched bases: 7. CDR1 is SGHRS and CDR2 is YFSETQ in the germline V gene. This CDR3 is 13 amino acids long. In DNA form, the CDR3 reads TGCGCCAGCAGCCAGACAGGGGGCGCGGGTCAGTACTTC. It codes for CASSQTGGAGQYF.

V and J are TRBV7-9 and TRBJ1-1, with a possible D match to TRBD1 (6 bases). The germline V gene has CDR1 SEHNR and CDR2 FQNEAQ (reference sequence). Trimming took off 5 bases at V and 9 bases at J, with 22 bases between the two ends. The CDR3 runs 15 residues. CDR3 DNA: TGTGCCAGCAGCCCACCAAGCACAGGGACCTTGAAAGCTTTCTTT. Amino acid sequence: CASSPPSTGTLKAFF. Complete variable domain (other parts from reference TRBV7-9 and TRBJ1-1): DTGVSQNPRHKITKRGQNVTFRCDPISEHNRLYWYRQTLGQGPEFLTYFQNEAQLEKSRLLSDRFSAERPKGSFSTLEIQRTEQGDSAMYLCASSPPSTGTLKAFFGQGTRLTVV.

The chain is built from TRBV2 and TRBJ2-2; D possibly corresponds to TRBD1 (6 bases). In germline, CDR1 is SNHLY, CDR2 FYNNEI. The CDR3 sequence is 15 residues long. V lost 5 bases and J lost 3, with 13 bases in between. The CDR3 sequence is CASSPTGIDTGELFF. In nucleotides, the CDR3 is TGTGCCAGCAGTCCCACAGGGATCGACACCGGGGAGCTGTTTTTT.

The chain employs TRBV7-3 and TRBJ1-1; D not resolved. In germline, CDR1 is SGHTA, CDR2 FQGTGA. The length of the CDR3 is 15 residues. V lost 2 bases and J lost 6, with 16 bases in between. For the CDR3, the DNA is TGTGCCAGCAGCTTAGAGTGGGTCGAGGCCTCTGAAGCTTTCTTT. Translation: CASSLEWVEASEAFF.

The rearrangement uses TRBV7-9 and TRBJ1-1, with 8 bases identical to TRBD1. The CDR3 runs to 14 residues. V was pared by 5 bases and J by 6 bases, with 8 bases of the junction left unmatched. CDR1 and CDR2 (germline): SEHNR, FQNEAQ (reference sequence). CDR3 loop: CASSPGTGRPEAFF. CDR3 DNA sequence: TGTGCCAGCAGCCCTGGGACAGGCCGACCTGAAGCTTTCTTT.

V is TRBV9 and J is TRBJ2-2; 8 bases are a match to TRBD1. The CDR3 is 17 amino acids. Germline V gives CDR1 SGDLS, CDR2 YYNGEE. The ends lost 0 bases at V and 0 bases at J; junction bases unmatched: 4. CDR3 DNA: TGTGCCAGCAGCGTAGTGCCAGGGGGCGCGAACACCGGGGAGCTGTTTTTT. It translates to CASSVVPGGANTGELFF.

Here the CDR3 reads CASSFVWGVSYNEQFF. The CDR3 nucleotides read TGTGCCAGCAGCTTTGTATGGGGAGTGTCCTACAATGAGCAGTTCTTC. V gene TRBV7-9 combines with J gene TRBJ2-1; D is possibly TRBD2 (5 bases). The CDR3 is 16 amino acids. Trimming left V 3 bases short and J 1 base short, with 13 bases between. Germline V lookup: CDR1 SEHNR, CDR2 FQNEAQ (reference sequence). Full variable domain (missing parts from reference TRBV7-9 and TRBJ2-1): DTGVSQNPRHKITKRGQNVTFRCDPISEHNRLYWYRQTLGQGPEFLTYFQNEAQLEKSRLLSDRFSAERPKGSFSTLEIQRTEQGDSAMYLCASSFVWGVSYNEQFFGPGTRLTVL.

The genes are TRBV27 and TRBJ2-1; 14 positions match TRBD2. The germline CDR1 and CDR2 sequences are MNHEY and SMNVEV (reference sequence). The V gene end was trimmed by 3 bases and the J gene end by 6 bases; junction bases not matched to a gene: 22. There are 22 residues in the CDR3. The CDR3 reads CASSLVGQIPTSGRAGANEQFF. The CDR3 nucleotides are TGTGCCAGCAGTTTGGTCGGACAGATACCGACTAGCGGGAGGGCAGGTGCCAATGAGCAGTTCTTC.